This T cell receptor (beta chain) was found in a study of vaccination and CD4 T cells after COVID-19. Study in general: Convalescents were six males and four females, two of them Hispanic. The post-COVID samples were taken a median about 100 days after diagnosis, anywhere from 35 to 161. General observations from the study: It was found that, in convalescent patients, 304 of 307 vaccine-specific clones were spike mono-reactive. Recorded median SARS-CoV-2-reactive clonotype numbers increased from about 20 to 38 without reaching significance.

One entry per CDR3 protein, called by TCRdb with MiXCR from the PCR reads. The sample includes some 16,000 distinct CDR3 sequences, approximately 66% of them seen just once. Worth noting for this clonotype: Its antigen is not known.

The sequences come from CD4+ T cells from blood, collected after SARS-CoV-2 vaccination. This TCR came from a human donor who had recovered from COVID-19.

The CDR3 region is CASSPDNNYNEQFF. The CDR3 DNA is TGTGCCAGCAGCCCCGACAACAACTACAATGAGCAGTTCTTC. The rearrangement uses TRBV7-9 and TRBJ2-1; D not certain. Trimming left V 5 bases short and J 3 bases short, with 11 bases between. Germline V gene sequence: CDR1 SEHNR, CDR2 FQNEAQ (reference sequence). The CDR3 covers 14 residues.